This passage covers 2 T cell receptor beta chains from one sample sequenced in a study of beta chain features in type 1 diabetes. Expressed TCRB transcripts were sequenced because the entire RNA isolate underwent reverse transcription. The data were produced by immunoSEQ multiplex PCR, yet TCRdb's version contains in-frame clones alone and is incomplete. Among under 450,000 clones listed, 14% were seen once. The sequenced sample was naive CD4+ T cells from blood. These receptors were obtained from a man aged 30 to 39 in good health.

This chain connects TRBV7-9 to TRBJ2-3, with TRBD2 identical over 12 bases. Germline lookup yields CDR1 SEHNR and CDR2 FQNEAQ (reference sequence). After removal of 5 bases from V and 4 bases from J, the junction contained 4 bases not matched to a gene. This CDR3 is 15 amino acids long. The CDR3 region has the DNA TGTGCCAGCAGCATGACTAGCGGGAGTGCAGATACGCAGTATTTT. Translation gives CASSMTSGSADTQYF.

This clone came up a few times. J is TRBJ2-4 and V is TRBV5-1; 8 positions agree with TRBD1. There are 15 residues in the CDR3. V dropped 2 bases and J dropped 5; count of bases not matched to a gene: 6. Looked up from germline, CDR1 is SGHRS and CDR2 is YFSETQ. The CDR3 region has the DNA TGCGCCAGCAGCTTAAGGGACAGGCCTCAAAACATTCAGTACTTC. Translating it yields CASSLRDRPQNIQYF.